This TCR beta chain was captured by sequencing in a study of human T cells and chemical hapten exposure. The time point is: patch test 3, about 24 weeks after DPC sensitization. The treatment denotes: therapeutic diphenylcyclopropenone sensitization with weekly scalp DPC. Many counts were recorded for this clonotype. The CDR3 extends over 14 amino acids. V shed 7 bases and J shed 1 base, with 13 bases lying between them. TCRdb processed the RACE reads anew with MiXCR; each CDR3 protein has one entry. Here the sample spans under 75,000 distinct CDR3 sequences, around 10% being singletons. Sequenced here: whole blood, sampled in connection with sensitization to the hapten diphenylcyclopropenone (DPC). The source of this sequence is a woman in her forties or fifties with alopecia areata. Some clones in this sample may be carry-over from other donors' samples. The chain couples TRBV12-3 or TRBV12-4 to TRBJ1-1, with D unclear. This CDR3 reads CASIRSQENTEAFF. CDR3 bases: TGTGCCAGCATAAGATCTCAGGAGAACACTGAAGCTTTCTTT.